Shown below are 2 T cell receptor beta chains from a single sample sequenced in a study of blood T cell repertoires in COVID-19. The method was immunoSEQ multiplex PCR; TCRdb's version includes in-frame clones alone and lacks a portion of them. In the table there are under 90,000 clones, around 79% of which are singletons. Sequencing was carried out using peripheral blood. The receptors originated from a man aged 50 to 60 with active or convalescent COVID-19.

This sequence joins TRBV7-2 and TRBJ1-2; D is ambiguous. Germline V gene data show CDR1 as SGHTA and CDR2 as FQGNSA. This CDR3 is built from 14 residues. Trimming removed 1 base at V and 8 bases at J, with 14 bases between. The CDR3 spells CASSLGPQAGGYTF. For the CDR3, the DNA is TGTGCCAGCAGCTTAGGTCCCCAGGCGGGGGGCTACACCTTC.

This chain uses TRBV6-5 with TRBJ2-3; possibly TRBD1 for D (6 bases). Germline CDR1 is MNHEY and CDR2 is SVGAGI. V was pared by 10 bases and J by 6 bases, with 17 bases between. CDR3 length: 13 amino acids. Written as DNA, the CDR3 is TGTGCCACCCCGGTGAGTACAGGGGATACGCAGTATTTT. This sequence encodes CATPVSTGDTQYF.